These T cell receptor beta chains were read from a single sample in a study of CD8 T cells in Susac syndrome. TCRdb recomputed calls from the immunoSEQ multiplex PCR reads with MiXCR, one row per CDR3 protein. This sample has about 190,000 distinct CDR3 sequences, with 90% to 96% found just once. Input material: CD4+ T cells from PBMCs. The receptors derive from a human donor with Susac syndrome. Both conserved end residues are part of each CDR3. A D gene is named only where the DNA matches it firmly.

d_call cdr3_length j_call v_call cdr3_nt cdr3_aa
- 13 TRBJ1-1 TRBV5-4 TGTGCCAGCAGCTTGGAAGAGGGGAGGGAAGCTTTCTTT CASSLEEGREAFF
- 15 TRBJ1-4 TRBV4-1 TGCGCCAGCAGCCTGCCTTCGGGGGTTGGGGAAAAACTGTTTTTT CASSLPSGVGEKLFF
- 16 TRBJ2-1 TRBV18 TGTGCCAGCTCTCCCCCCGAGAACCCAACCTACAATGAGCAGTTCTTC CASSPPENPTYNEQFF
TRBD2 18 TRBJ2-2 TRBV5-4 TGTGCCAGCAGCGCGGGATCTGGACTAGCGGGTAACACCGGGGAGCTGTTTTTT CASSAGSGLAGNTGELFF
- 16 TRBJ2-1 TRBV29-1 TGCAGCGTTGAGGCTCGCCCGGGGGCCATGCGGGGTGAGCAGTTCTTC CSVEARPGAMRGEQFF
TRBD2 16 TRBJ2-2 TRBV7-2 TGTGCCAGCAGCGTTAGCGGGGGGGCCAGTACCGGGGAGCTGTTTTTT CASSVSGGASTGELFF
- 14 TRBJ2-2 TRBV30 TGTGCCTGGACGGCTCGTGGTGACACCGGGGAGCTGTTTTTT CAWTARGDTGELFF
- 13 TRBJ2-7 TRBV30 TGTGCCTGGAGTCGGACAGTACCCTACGAGCAGTACTTC CAWSRTVPYEQYF
- 12 TRBJ1-2 TRBV6-1 TGTGCCAGCAGCGAGGGACCCCTAAGCTACACCTTC CASSEGPLSYTF
- 15 TRBJ1-1 TRBV12-3/TRBV12-4 TGTGCCAGCAGTTTGGGGCAAGACCAAAACTTTGAAGCTTTCTTT CASSLGQDQNFEAFF
TRBD1 19 TRBJ1-1 TRBV7-9 TGTGCCAGCAGCTCCCGGGACAGGGGATTGTCGACCTTAAACACTGAAGCTTTCTTT CASSSRDRGLSTLNTEAFF